These 28 T cell receptor beta chains were all obtained from the same sample, sequenced in a study of spatial heterogeneity in lung cancer. Each CDR3 protein gets one entry after TCRdb re-called the 5' RACE reads with MiXCR. The sample lists roughly 71,000 distinct CDR3 sequences; less than 9.5% were seen once. Time point of the sample: blood at routine non-recurrence follow-up after resection. The material sequenced was PBMCs, taken at follow-up. These receptors all come from a female donor with early-stage non-small cell lung cancer.

This clonotype was seen many times. V and J are TRBV20-1 and TRBJ1-5; D unresolved. With 5 bases removed from V and 0 bases from J, the gap between germline ends came to 8 bases. Germline V gene sequence: CDR1 DFQATT, CDR2 SNEGSKA (reference sequence). There are 13 residues in the CDR3. The CDR3 region is CSAAKDSNQPQHF. CDR3 DNA sequence: TGCAGTGCTGCGAAGGATAGCAATCAGCCCCAGCATTTT.

Details on this clonotype: At one of its ends the junction is not consistent with the germline gene, which may arise from a read error. The chain combines TRBV7-8 with TRBJ1-5; a possible D gene is TRBD1 (5 bases). The CDR3 contains 16 residues. The germline gives CDR1 SGHVS, CDR2 FQNEAQ. This chain's CDR3 is CASSPQVGGIRQHQHF. The CDR3 bases are TGTGCCAGCAGCCCCCAGGTGGGAGGAATAAGACAGCACCAGCATTTT.

This clonotype appeared many times. V gene TRBV19 combines with J gene TRBJ1-1; D unresolved. In germline, CDR1 is LNHDA, CDR2 SQIVND (reference sequence). The CDR3 is 13 amino acids. V lost 3 bases, J lost 2 bases, and 7 bases lay in between. The chain's CDR3 is CASSIFSNTEAFF. CDR3 nucleotides: TGTGCCAGTAGTATTTTTTCAAACACTGAAGCTTTCTTT.

This clonotype showed up just a few times. The rearrangement joins TRBV11-2 to TRBJ2-5; either TRBD1 or TRBD2 may supply D (5 bases each). V was cut by 5 bases and J by 2 bases, with 12 bases left in between. CDR3 length: 14 residues. The germline V gene has CDR1 SGHAT and CDR2 FQNNGV. CDR3 sequence: CASSTIGGQETQYF. The CDR3 DNA is TGTGCCAGCAGCACGATTGGGGGACAAGAGACCCAGTACTTC.

This clonotype was detected only a few times. The chain is built from TRBV5-1 and TRBJ1-1; D is ambiguous. V was cut by 2 bases and J by 0 bases, with 14 bases left in between. Germline V lookup: CDR1 SGHRS, CDR2 YFSETQ. The CDR3 has 16 residues. CDR3 nucleotide sequence: TGCGCCAGCAGCTTTAGTGTGGATTTGATGAACACTGAAGCTTTCTTT. Amino acids: CASSFSVDLMNTEAFF.

This clonotype turned up a few times. This chain uses TRBV5-6 with TRBJ2-7, with D possibly being TRBD1 (5 bases). Trimming took 1 base from V and 2 from J, leaving 10 bases between them. The CDR3 extends over 14 amino acids. Germline CDR1 reads SGHDT; CDR2 reads YYEEEE. The CDR3 sequence: CASSLQGLTYEQYF. In DNA, the CDR3 is TGTGCCAGCAGCTTGCAGGGATTGACCTACGAGCAGTACTTC.

This clonotype was found a few times. The gene calls are TRBV5-6 and TRBJ2-1, with TRBD2 matching over 11 bases. V lost 4 bases and J lost 2; bases outside the gene matches: 8. The CDR3 contains 17 residues. Looked up from germline, CDR1 is SGHDT and CDR2 is YYEEEE. CDR3 sequence (DNA): TGTGCCAGCAGCGCCAGCGGGGGACTAGCGGCCTACAATGAGCAGTTCTTC. Residues: CASSASGGLAAYNEQFF.

In this sample, this clonotype turned up many times. This sequence joins TRBV5-1 and TRBJ1-1; 11 bases agree with TRBD1. This CDR3 region has 15 residues. The ends lost 2 bases at V and 4 bases at J; junction bases unmatched: 4. From germline, CDR1 is SGHRS and CDR2 YFSETQ. CDR3 sequence: CASSFGQGAGTEAFF. CDR3 nucleotide sequence: TGCGCCAGCAGCTTTGGACAGGGGGCAGGCACTGAAGCTTTCTTT. Combining the CDR3 with reference TRBV5-1 and TRBJ1-1 gives the whole variable domain KAGVTQTPRYLIKTRGQQVTLSCSPISGHRSVSWYQQTPGQGLQFLFEYFSETQRNKGNFPGRFSGRQFSNSRSEMNVSTLELGDSALYLCASSFGQGAGTEAFFGQGTRLTVV.

This clonotype has ten or more counts. J is TRBJ1-1 and V is TRBV29-1, with D uncertain. The CDR3 covers 11 residues. Trimming left V 6 bases short and J 0 bases short, with 5 bases between. Germline V CDR1 and CDR2: SQVTM, ANQGSEA. The CDR3 region is CSVLVNTEAFF. In DNA, the CDR3 is TGCAGCGTACTGGTGAACACTGAAGCTTTCTTT.

The rearrangement uses TRBV7-9 and TRBJ1-1, with D hard to call. Trimming stripped 4 bases from V and 0 bases from J, with 12 bases between. This CDR3 comprises 15 residues. CDR1 is SEHNR, CDR2 FQNEAQ, per germline (reference sequence). The CDR3 nucleotides are TGTGCCAGCAGCTCCTCCCTAGTTATGAACACTGAAGCTTTCTTT. Translating it yields CASSSSLVMNTEAFF.

The chain uses TRBV7-9 and TRBJ1-2; D not certain. Trimming removed 5 bases from V and 3 bases from J, with 7 bases in between. Per the germline V gene, CDR1 is SEHNR and CDR2 is FQNEAQ (reference sequence). The CDR3 runs 12 residues. The CDR3 loop reads CASSPHDYGYTF. The CDR3 DNA follows: TGTGCCAGCAGCCCTCACGACTATGGCTACACCTTC.

This clonotype has ten or more counts. V is TRBV5-1 and J is TRBJ1-2, with 8 bases that match TRBD1. Trimming took 4 bases from V and 4 from J; bases not matched to a gene: 9. Germline V gene sequence: CDR1 SGHRS, CDR2 YFSETQ. This CDR3 region has 15 residues. The CDR3 loop reads CASSGPTGESYGYTF. CDR3 DNA: TGCGCCAGCAGCGGGCCGACAGGGGAAAGCTATGGCTACACCTTC.

This clonotype was counted between two and nine times. The gene calls are TRBV19 and TRBJ1-1; 7 bases fit TRBD1. The CDR3 contains 18 residues. Trimming cost V 8 bases and J 8 bases; bases outside gene matches: 26. CDR1 LNHDA and CDR2 SQIVND come from the germline V gene (reference sequence). CDR3 DNA sequence: TGTGCCAGTTCTTCGAGCGACAGGGAGCAAGTGTTTCGGGTAGAAGCTTTCTTT. It is translated as CASSSSDREQVFRVEAFF. Filled out from reference TRBV19 and TRBJ1-1, the complete variable domain reads DGGITQSPKYLFRKEGQNVTLSCEQNLNHDAMYWYRQDPGQGLRLIYYSQIVNDFQKGDIAEGYSVSREKKESFPLTVTSAQKNPTAFYLCASSSSDREQVFRVEAFFGQGTRLTVV.

This clonotype has ten or more counts. The chain joins TRBV18 to TRBJ2-5; D may match TRBD1 or TRBD2 (5 bases each). V was cut by 3 bases and J by 1 base, with 12 bases left in between. Per the germline V gene, CDR1 is KGHSH and CDR2 is LQKENI. The CDR3 loop spans 15 amino acids. CDR3 coding DNA: TGTGCCAGCTCACCCCCTGGGGGTAGCCAAGAGACCCAGTACTTC. Amino acids: CASSPPGGSQETQYF.

The gene calls are TRBV2 and TRBJ1-1, with no clear D. From germline, CDR1 is SNHLY and CDR2 FYNNEI. V lost 5 bases, J lost 1 base, and 11 bases lay in between. The CDR3 loop spans 14 amino acids. CDR3 amino acids: CASSWRKRNTEAFF. In DNA, the CDR3 is TGTGCCAGCAGTTGGCGGAAAAGGAACACTGAAGCTTTCTTT.

This clonotype was observed at least ten times. The rearrangement uses TRBV20-1 and TRBJ1-2; TRBD1 might be the D (5 bases). The CDR3 consists of 14 residues. Trimming cost V 3 bases and J 1 base, with 12 bases left between them. The V gene's germline CDR1 is DFQATT and CDR2 SNEGSKA (reference sequence). This CDR3 is CSASRLQGNYGYTF. The CDR3 DNA follows: TGCAGTGCTAGTCGGCTGCAGGGTAACTATGGCTACACCTTC.

This clonotype was recorded at least ten times. The chain couples TRBV11-2 to TRBJ2-2, with 8 bases aligning to TRBD2. The CDR3 is 17 residues long. Losses at the gene ends were 5 bases for V and 7 bases for J; bases not matched to a gene: 15. Germline V gene lookup returns CDR1 SGHAT and CDR2 FQNNGV. The CDR3 protein is CASSRTVERELGGELFF. As DNA, the CDR3 is TGTGCCAGCAGCCGGACGGTAGAGCGGGAGCTCGGCGGGGAGCTGTTTTTT.

This clonotype was counted between two and nine times. A much larger clone lies a single base off, so this may be a read error. The gene calls are TRBV10-1 and TRBJ2-3; maybe TRBD2 (5 bases). This CDR3 spans 16 amino acids. V was pared by 3 bases and J by 2 bases, with 15 bases between. Germline CDR1 WNHNN, CDR2 SYGVQD (reference sequence). The chain's CDR3 is CASSDISVRDTDTQYF. CDR3 in DNA: TGCGCCAGCAGTGATATTAGCGTGAGGGACACAGATACGCAGTATTTT.

This clonotype was recorded only once. The chain carries TRBV20-1 and TRBJ2-7, with D tentatively TRBD2 (6 bases). CDR3 size: 14 residues. V was clipped by 1 base and J by 2 bases, with 12 bases between them. Germline V gene lookup returns CDR1 DFQATT and CDR2 SNEGSKA (reference sequence). The CDR3, as DNA: TGCAGTGCTAGAGGTGGCGGGACCACCTACGAGCAGTACTTC. Translated, it gives CSARGGGTTYEQYF.

This clonotype was seen many times. The chain is built from TRBV2 and TRBJ1-4, with D tentatively TRBD1 (5 bases). This CDR3 has 13 residues. In germline, CDR1 is SNHLY, CDR2 FYNNEI. Trimming pared 4 bases from V and 8 bases from J, leaving 11 bases between. CDR3 DNA sequence: TGTGCCAGCAGTGGCCGGGACGGCGAAAAACTGTTTTTT. This encodes CASSGRDGEKLFF.

Many counts were recorded for this clonotype. The V and J genes are TRBV10-3 and TRBJ1-3; no definite D call. Germline lookup yields CDR1 ENHRY and CDR2 SYGVKD. Trimming pared 7 bases from V and 0 bases from J, leaving 16 bases between. The CDR3 runs 16 residues. In DNA form, the CDR3 reads TGTGCCATCAAACCACCGACTGAGAGCTCTGGAAACACCATATATTTT. Encoded protein: CAIKPPTESSGNTIYF.

This clonotype was found a few times. V gene TRBV20-1 combines with J gene TRBJ2-7; D is undetermined. V was pared by 4 bases and J by 2 bases, with 9 bases between. Germline V gene data show CDR1 as DFQATT and CDR2 as SNEGSKA (reference sequence). CDR3 size: 12 residues. The CDR3 coding sequence is TGCAGTGCTACAGGACGGACCTACGAGCAGTACTTC. Translated, it gives CSATGRTYEQYF.

This clonotype has only a few counts. Here the CDR3 DNA reads TGTGCCAGCAGCGGATCCTATTCAGGGAACACTGAAGCTTTCTTT. It specifies CASSGSYSGNTEAFF. The gene calls are TRBV7-9 and TRBJ1-1, with D unresolved. Germline CDR1 and CDR2: SEHNR and FQNEAQ (reference sequence). The CDR3 is made up of 15 amino acids. Deletions cut 5 bases from V and 1 base from J, with 14 bases between. The entire variable domain, with the rest obtained from reference TRBV7-9 and TRBJ1-1, is as follows: DTGVSQNPRHKITKRGQNVTFRCDPISEHNRLYWYRQTLGQGPEFLTYFQNEAQLEKSRLLSDRFSAERPKGSFSTLEIQRTEQGDSAMYLCASSGSYSGNTEAFFGQGTRLTVV.

V gene TRBV5-1 combines with J gene TRBJ1-1, with TRBD1 as a possible D gene (5 bases). The CDR3 is made up of 14 amino acids. V was cut by 1 base and J by 3 bases, with 10 bases left in between. Per germline, CDR1 SGHRS and CDR2 YFSETQ. The CDR3 DNA reads as TGCGCCAGCAGCTTGTCTACACAGGACACTGAAGCTTTCTTT. It codes for CASSLSTQDTEAFF.

The sample holds a few counts of this clonotype. V is TRBV7-9 and J is TRBJ2-7, with 7 bases fitting TRBD2. This CDR3 is built from 16 residues. The V gene's germline CDR1 is SEHNR and CDR2 FQNEAQ (reference sequence). V was clipped by 3 bases and J by 4 bases; unmatched bases: 12. This CDR3 is CASSFAGALPLYEQYF. CDR3 sequence (DNA): TGTGCCAGCAGCTTCGCGGGAGCCTTGCCCCTATACGAGCAGTACTTC.

This clonotype was counted many times. V and J are TRBV18 and TRBJ1-1; TRBD1 might be the D (5 bases). CDR3 length: 15 residues. CDR1 and CDR2 from the germline V gene are KGHSH and LQKENI. Trimming shortened V by 1 base and J by 1 base, and 10 bases separated the two germline ends. CDR3 in amino acids: CASSPLGGWNTEAFF. Here the CDR3 DNA reads TGTGCCAGCTCACCACTTGGGGGATGGAACACTGAAGCTTTCTTT.

This clonotype occurred many times. This chain connects TRBV19 to TRBJ2-7; 10 nucleotides line up with TRBD2. In germline, CDR1 is LNHDA, CDR2 SQIVND (reference sequence). V shed 3 bases, J shed 0 bases, and the junction held 8 bases outside the gene matches. The CDR3 extends over 17 amino acids. The CDR3 reads CASSMGRTSGISYEQYF. The CDR3 region has the DNA TGTGCCAGTAGTATGGGAAGGACTAGCGGAATCTCCTACGAGCAGTACTTC.

This chain connects TRBV20-1 to TRBJ2-1; either TRBD1 or TRBD2 may fit D (5 bases each). The CDR3 is made up of 13 amino acids. V gave up 5 bases and J gave up 7 bases, with 15 bases separating them. CDR1 DFQATT and CDR2 SNEGSKA come from the germline V gene (reference sequence). CDR3 DNA: TGCAGTGCTCCTCCGGGACGCCGTAATGAGCAGTTCTTC. Translating it yields CSAPPGRRNEQFF.